The rows below give T cell receptor beta chains drawn from one sample of a study of T-cell reconstitution after alpha-beta-depleted transplantation in children. TCRdb independently ran MiXCR on the PCR reads; one entry per CDR3 protein. The data show around 800,000 distinct CDR3 sequences, with 16% seen just once and roughly 5% held by the top ten. The sample was PBMCs, mostly from graft donor cells, taken 360 days after TCRalphabeta/CD19-depleted stem cell transplant. Source of these receptors: a male patient under 18 who had a stem cell transplant for acute lymphoblastic leukemia, so the T cells may come from the graft donor. Each CDR3 is given with its conserved first and last residue. Fields, in order: V gene, D gene, clone size, J gene, CDR3 DNA, CDR3 protein. A D gene is named only where the DNA matches it firmly. Clone size is not always given. Where it is, it says once, few, many or a class for expanded clones.

V gene: TRBV29-1; D gene: NA; clone size: many; J gene: TRBJ2-2; CDR3 DNA: TGCAGCGTCCAGGGGACTGCCGGGGAGCTGTTTTTT; CDR3 protein: CSVQGTAGELFF
V gene: TRBV5-1; D gene: TRBD2; clone size: NA; J gene: TRBJ2-2; CDR3 DNA: TGCGCCAGCAGCGCTCCAGCGGGAGACGGGGAGCTGTTTTTT; CDR3 protein: CASSAPAGDGELFF
V gene: TRBV7-6; D gene: NA; clone size: many; J gene: TRBJ2-1; CDR3 DNA: TGTGCCAGCAGCTCCCCTGGAACTAGCAGGTCCTACAATGAGCAGTTCTTC; CDR3 protein: CASSSPGTSRSYNEQFF
V gene: TRBV6-1; D gene: TRBD1; clone size: few; J gene: TRBJ1-5; CDR3 DNA: TGTGCCAGCAGCCCTTCCCGACAGGGCTATAGCAATCAGCCCCAGCATTTT; CDR3 protein: CASSPSRQGYSNQPQHF
V gene: TRBV29-1; D gene: NA; clone size: NA; J gene: TRBJ2-7; CDR3 DNA: TGCAGCGTTGGAGAAGCCAGATACGAGCAGTACTTC; CDR3 protein: CSVGEARYEQYF
V gene: TRBV6-5; D gene: TRBD2; clone size: NA; J gene: TRBJ2-2; CDR3 DNA: TGTGCCAGCAGTTACACCATCGTGGCGGGAGGGCAGTCCGGGGAGCTGTTTTTT; CDR3 protein: CASSYTIVAGGQSGELFF
V gene: TRBV4-1; D gene: NA; clone size: many; J gene: TRBJ2-1; CDR3 DNA: TGCGCCAGCAGCCCGACTTTTGAGCAGTTCTTC; CDR3 protein: CASSPTFEQFF
V gene: TRBV5-1; D gene: NA; clone size: NA; J gene: TRBJ2-7; CDR3 DNA: TGCGCCAGCAGCTTGGCACGCGGGGGGACTGCAAGGGGGCTCACCGAGCAGTACTTC; CDR3 protein: CASSLARGGTARGLTEQYF
V gene: TRBV24-1; D gene: NA; clone size: many; J gene: TRBJ2-2; CDR3 DNA: TGTGCCACCAGTTTGGACACACATGATCCCGGGGAGCTGTTTTTT; CDR3 protein: CATSLDTHDPGELFF
V gene: TRBV7-8; D gene: TRBD2; clone size: few; J gene: TRBJ2-7; CDR3 DNA: TGTGCCAGCAGCTTACATCTGGCTAGCGGGAGAAACGAGCAGTACTTC; CDR3 protein: CASSLHLASGRNEQYF
V gene: TRBV24-1; D gene: TRBD2; clone size: NA; J gene: TRBJ2-1; CDR3 DNA: TGTGCCACCAGTGTTGGGGGGAGGGGGACTAGCGGAACCCTGAGCTCCTACAATGAGCAGTTCTTC; CDR3 protein: CATSVGGRGTSGTLSSYNEQFF
V gene: TRBV28; D gene: NA; clone size: many; J gene: TRBJ2-3; CDR3 DNA: TGTGCCAGCCGGCATGGGGGTAGCGCAGATACGCAGTATTTT; CDR3 protein: CASRHGGSADTQYF
V gene: TRBV12-3/TRBV12-4; D gene: NA; clone size: NA; J gene: TRBJ2-4; CDR3 DNA: TGTGCCAGCAGCCTACTTAGAGGTGGGAACATTCAGTACTTC; CDR3 protein: CASSLLRGGNIQYF
V gene: TRBV18; D gene: TRBD1; clone size: NA; J gene: TRBJ2-3; CDR3 DNA: TGTGCCAGCTTCCGACAGGGGGTTAAGGATACGCAGTATTTT; CDR3 protein: CASFRQGVKDTQYF
V gene: TRBV5-1; D gene: TRBD1; clone size: many; J gene: TRBJ1-2; CDR3 DNA: TGCGCCAGCAGCCCTGGGACAGGAGGATATGGCTACACCTTC; CDR3 protein: CASSPGTGGYGYTF